This T cell receptor (beta chain) was identified during a study of blood T cell repertoires in COVID-19. Trimming stripped 3 bases from V and 5 bases from J, with 19 bases between. CDR1 and CDR2 from the germline V gene are KGHSH and LQKENI. CDR3 length: 16 amino acids. Data came from immunoSEQ multiplex PCR; TCRdb stores just in-frame clones and leaves some out. The data show just under 350,000 clones, 88% seen once. Followed longitudinally, the Seattle patients had been enrolled during active infection. Sample: peripheral blood. This sequence joins TRBV18 and TRBJ1-1; D gene ambiguous. The sequence was obtained from a woman between 70 and 85 years old with COVID-19, enrolled during active disease. The CDR3 sequence: CASSPNGFAVGTEAFF. CDR3 DNA: TGTGCCAGCTCACCGAACGGGTTTGCGGTTGGGACTGAAGCTTTCTTT.